Following are 32 T cell receptor beta chains from one sample sequenced in a study of blood T cell repertoires in COVID-19. Sequencing used immunoSEQ multiplex PCR; TCRdb keeps in-frame clones, though not all of them. The sample has 250,000 to 350,000 clones; 92% are singletons. The specimen was PBMCs or T cells enriched from blood (not recorded which). These receptors originate from a woman between 25 and 40 years old who had recovered from COVID-19.

This chain uses TRBV2 with TRBJ2-2; maybe TRBD1 (7 bases). Per germline, CDR1 SNHLY and CDR2 FYNNEI. The CDR3 is 14 residues long. With 10 bases removed from V and 6 bases from J, the gap between germline ends came to 18 bases. This CDR3 is CATVRGRKAGELFF. The CDR3, as DNA: TGTGCCACGGTCAGGGGGAGGAAGGCCGGGGAGCTGTTTTTT.

J is TRBJ2-5 and V is TRBV2; 7 bases agree with TRBD1. This CDR3 region has 13 residues. CDR1 and CDR2 (germline): SNHLY, FYNNEI. The ends lost 6 bases at V and 2 bases at J; junction bases unmatched: 3. CDR3 protein: CASSRDRQETQYF. The DNA of the CDR3 is TGTGCCAGCAGCCGGGACAGACAAGAGACCCAGTACTTC.

The J gene is TRBJ1-1, the V gene TRBV2, with 9 bases matching TRBD1. There are 15 residues in the CDR3. With V trimmed by 6 bases and J by 5 bases, 10 bases remained unmatched. Germline CDR1 is SNHLY and CDR2 is FYNNEI. As DNA, the CDR3 is TGTGCCAGCAGCAAACAAACAGGGGGCGGGACTGAAGCTTTCTTT. Amino acids: CASSKQTGGGTEAFF. Full variable domain (rest looked up from reference TRBV2 and TRBJ1-1): EPEVTQTPSHQVTQMGQEVILRCVPISNHLYFYWYRQILGQKVEFLVSFYNNEISEKSEIFDDQFSVERPDGSNFTLKIRSTKLEDSAMYFCASSKQTGGGTEAFFGQGTRLTVV.

The rearrangement links TRBV9 to TRBJ2-3, with D unclear. This CDR3 comprises 12 residues. The V end lost 1 base, the J end lost 4 bases, and 4 bases lay between the germline ends. Germline assignment: CDR1 SGDLS and CDR2 YYNGEE. CDR3 region: CASSVISDTQYF. In DNA, the CDR3 is TGTGCCAGCAGCGTAATCTCAGATACGCAGTATTTT.

The CDR3, as DNA: TGTGCCAGTAGACCACAGGGGCTTAGCAATCAGCCCCAGCATTTT. Its protein product is CASRPQGLSNQPQHF. The chain employs TRBV19 and TRBJ1-5; 7 nucleotides agree with TRBD1. The CDR3 sequence is 15 residues long. J gave up 0 bases and V 6 bases, and 5 bases lay outside the gene matches. Germline V gene sequence: CDR1 LNHDA, CDR2 SQIVND (reference sequence).

This chain joins TRBV7-9 and TRBJ1-3; D is undetermined. The ends were cut back, 5 bases at V and 2 bases at J, with 10 bases in the middle. CDR3 length: 14 amino acids. The germline V gene encodes CDR1 SEHNR and CDR2 FQNEAQ (reference sequence). CDR3 coding DNA: TGTGCCAGCAGCCCCAACTCCGCTGGAAACACCATATATTTT. As protein: CASSPNSAGNTIYF.

The chain couples TRBV3-1 (or the pseudogene TRBV3-2) to TRBJ2-2, with D possibly matching TRBD2 (7 bases). Germline V lookup: CDR1 LGHDT, CDR2 YNNKEL (reference sequence). This CDR3 has 15 residues. Trimming removed 3 bases at V and 4 bases at J, with 12 bases between. CDR3 DNA sequence: TGTGCCAGCAGCCAGAGGGGGGGCATCACCGGGGAGCTGTTTTTT. Its protein product is CASSQRGGITGELFF.

This sequence joins TRBV15 and TRBJ1-1, with D tentatively TRBD1 (5 bases). Trimming removed 0 bases at V and 1 base at J, with 9 bases between. Germline CDR1 reads LNHNV; CDR2 reads YYDKDF (reference sequence). The CDR3 loop spans 15 amino acids. The CDR3: CATSRDGGWNTEAFF. DNA of the CDR3: TGTGCCACCAGCAGAGATGGGGGGTGGAACACTGAAGCTTTCTTT. The full variable domain, in which reference TRBV15 and TRBJ1-1 provide the parts outside the CDR3, is DAMVIQNPRYQVTQFGKPVTLSCSQTLNHNVMYWYQQKSSQAPKLLFHYYDKDFNNEADTPDNFQSRRPNTSFCFLDIRSPGLGDTAMYLCATSRDGGWNTEAFFGQGTRLTVV.

This rearrangement joins TRBV2 to TRBJ1-1; 8 bases fit TRBD1. The CDR3 spans 16 residues. Germline loops: CDR1 SNHLY, CDR2 FYNNEI. V was clipped by 6 bases and J by 1 base; unmatched bases: 10. CDR3 residues: CASREGTGARNTEAFF. The DNA for the CDR3 is TGTGCCAGCAGGGAGGGGACAGGAGCCAGGAACACTGAAGCTTTCTTT.

Notes on this clone: The same CDR3 arises from other DNA sequences in this sample as well. The genes are TRBV30 and TRBJ2-7; D is perhaps TRBD1 (6 bases). Germline lookup yields CDR1 GTSNPN and CDR2 SVGIG (reference sequence). The CDR3 is 13 residues long. V was trimmed by 0 bases and J by 4 bases, leaving 10 bases between them. This CDR3 is CAWSVGQSYEQYF. The DNA of the CDR3 is TGTGCCTGGAGTGTCGGACAGAGTTACGAGCAGTACTTC.

J is TRBJ2-7 and V is TRBV5-4; D ambiguous. The CDR3 is made up of 14 amino acids. Trimming pared 2 bases from V and 1 base from J, leaving 10 bases between. Germline V gives CDR1 SGHNT, CDR2 YYREEE (reference sequence). The CDR3 DNA reads TGTGCCAGCAGCTTTTATGGCCAATCCTACGAGCAGTACTTC. As protein: CASSFYGQSYEQYF.

The chain combines TRBV14 with TRBJ2-1; TRBD1 aligns across 10 bases. The CDR3 runs 16 residues. V lost 0 bases and J lost 6; bases outside the gene matches: 5. Germline lookup yields CDR1 SGHDN and CDR2 FVKESK. CDR3 protein: CASSQDGDRGGNEQFF. Here the CDR3 DNA reads TGTGCCAGCAGCCAAGATGGGGACAGGGGAGGCAATGAGCAGTTCTTC.

This chain links TRBV7-9 with TRBJ1-3; D unresolved. The CDR3 length is 16 residues. The V end was cut by 5 bases, the J end by 0 bases, with 14 bases between. Germline lookup yields CDR1 SEHNR and CDR2 FQNEAQ (reference sequence). The chain's CDR3 is CASSGRPGSSGNTIYF. As DNA, the CDR3 is TGTGCCAGCAGCGGTCGGCCGGGGAGCTCTGGAAACACCATATATTTT.

The chain links TRBV5-5 to TRBJ1-3, with 7 bases lining up with TRBD1. Germline V gene lookup returns CDR1 SGHKS and CDR2 YYEKEE (reference sequence). This CDR3 comprises 16 residues. V was pared by 1 base and J by 0 bases, with 4 bases of the junction left unmatched. In DNA, the CDR3 is TGTGCCAGCAGCTTGTTTACAGGGGTCTCTGGAAACACCATATATTTT. It codes for CASSLFTGVSGNTIYF.

This chain uses TRBV11-3 with TRBJ1-1; 10 nucleotides agree with TRBD1. The CDR3 loop spans 14 amino acids. V lost 5 bases to trimming and J lost 6 bases; unmatched junction nucleotides: 6. Germline lookup yields CDR1 SGHNT and CDR2 YENEEA. This CDR3 reads CASSPRQGASEAFF. CDR3 nucleotide sequence: TGTGCCAGCAGCCCACGACAGGGGGCTTCTGAAGCTTTCTTT.

The chain joins TRBV5-1 to TRBJ1-1; perhaps TRBD1 as D (5 bases). Trimming took off 0 bases at V and 4 bases at J, with 16 bases between the two ends. Germline V lookup: CDR1 SGHRS, CDR2 YFSETQ. The CDR3 consists of 16 residues. CDR3 coding DNA: TGCGCCAGCAGCTTGGAAAGAGGCAGCGGGGGCACTGAAGCTTTCTTT. Amino acids: CASSLERGSGGTEAFF.

The chain couples TRBV7-2 to TRBJ1-2; TRBD1 matches 8 bases. The CDR3 consists of 14 residues. The V and J ends lost 5 bases and 4 bases, in that order; junction bases with no gene match: 6. Germline CDR1 is SGHTA and CDR2 is FQGNSA. The CDR3 DNA sequence: TGTGCCAGCAGCCCGAGGACAGGGCGCTATGGCTACACCTTC. It is translated as CASSPRTGRYGYTF.

The chain is built from TRBV7-6 and TRBJ2-3; 11 bases are shared with TRBD2. The CDR3 extends over 17 amino acids. The trim removed 5 bases at V and 4 bases at J, leaving 11 bases unmatched. Germline CDR1 is SGHVS and CDR2 is FNYEAQ. The CDR3: CASSLGLAGYTSDTQYF. In DNA, the CDR3 is TGTGCCAGCAGCCTCGGACTAGCGGGTTACACTTCAGATACGCAGTATTTT.

The CDR3 is CASSLSSGANVLTF. The CDR3 region has the DNA TGTGCCAGCAGTCTCTCCTCTGGGGCCAACGTCCTGACTTTC. V usage is TRBV28 and J usage is TRBJ2-6; no clear D. CDR3 length: 14 residues. Germline CDR1 is MDHEN and CDR2 is SYDVKM. The ends were cut back, 5 bases at V and 0 bases at J, with 5 bases in the middle.

V gene TRBV5-1 combines with J gene TRBJ2-5, with TRBD2 matching over 11 bases. CDR1 SGHRS and CDR2 YFSETQ come from the germline V gene. With V trimmed by 4 bases and J by 4 bases, 9 bases remained unmatched. This CDR3 region has 16 residues. In nucleotides, the CDR3 is TGCGCCAGCAGCATAGCGGGAGGGCCCTCAGGAGAGACCCAGTACTTC. This gives the protein CASSIAGGPSGETQYF.

V usage is TRBV9 and J usage is TRBJ2-5, with D maybe TRBD1 (5 bases). V shed 0 bases and J shed 5 bases, with 11 bases lying between them. This CDR3 has 14 amino acids. Germline assignment: CDR1 SGDLS and CDR2 YYNGEE. The CDR3 DNA reads as TGTGCCAGCAGCGTAGTGGGGTCAGGGGAGACCCAGTACTTC. Translating it yields CASSVVGSGETQYF.

V gene TRBV7-8 combines with J gene TRBJ2-7, with D tentatively TRBD2 (6 bases). V lost 4 bases and J lost 6, with 13 bases in between. Germline assignment: CDR1 SGHVS and CDR2 FQNEAQ. The CDR3 covers 13 residues. This CDR3 is CASSSHEGGEQYF. For the CDR3, the DNA is TGTGCCAGCAGCTCCCACGAGGGAGGCGAGCAGTACTTC.

The chain combines TRBV18 with TRBJ1-3, with no clear D. This CDR3 spans 13 amino acids. Looked up from germline, CDR1 is KGHSH and CDR2 is LQKENI. Trimming stripped 6 bases from V and 8 bases from J, with 14 bases between. The CDR3 bases are TGTGCCAGCTCGCCCGACGAGGCAGACACCATATATTTT. Translated: CASSPDEADTIYF.

The chain employs TRBV9 and TRBJ2-7; no definite D call. Per the germline V gene, CDR1 is SGDLS and CDR2 is YYNGEE. This CDR3 contains 14 residues. V lost 4 bases and J 3 bases, leaving 14 bases between the germline ends. CDR3 coding DNA: TGTGCCAGCAGCCCACGTTTAACGGGCTACGAGCAGTACTTC. Amino acids: CASSPRLTGYEQYF.

The rearrangement joins TRBV5-1 to TRBJ2-2; a possible D gene is TRBD1 (6 bases). CDR3 size: 15 residues. V lost 0 bases, J lost 0 bases, and 6 bases lay in between. Germline values: CDR1 SGHRS, CDR2 YFSETQ. The CDR3 spells CASSLAGANTGELFF. The CDR3 DNA follows: TGCGCCAGCAGCTTGGCAGGGGCGAACACCGGGGAGCTGTTTTTT.

This chain links TRBV7-9 with TRBJ2-3, with 7 positions matching TRBD1. CDR3 size: 20 residues. V lost 7 bases, J lost 2 bases, and 24 bases stayed unmatched. Germline CDR1 SEHNR, CDR2 FQNEAQ (reference sequence). The DNA of the CDR3 is TGTGCCAGCATCAAGGGCCGGATTCGAGAGGACAGGTTCATCACAGATACGCAGTATTTT. As protein: CASIKGRIREDRFITDTQYF.

This chain uses TRBV4-2 with TRBJ1-6; no clear D. Trimming took off 1 base at V and 7 bases at J, with 2 bases between the two ends. This CDR3 is built from 12 residues. Germline lookup yields CDR1 LGHNA and CDR2 YNFKEQ. This CDR3 reads CASSQVNSPLHF. CDR3 coding DNA: TGTGCCAGCAGCCAAGTAAATTCACCCCTCCACTTT.

J is TRBJ1-3 and V is TRBV21-1; the table's D call of TRBD1 was not tested on the DNA. TRBV21-1 is labeled a pseudogene. The CDR3 has 18 residues. The CDR3 loop is CASSKPPDRRLSGNTIYF. The CDR3 nucleotides read TGTGCCAGCAGCAAACCCCCCGACCGCAGGCTCTCTGGAAACACCATATATTTT.

This clone was observed a handful of times. The rearrangement links TRBV9 to TRBJ2-5; 9 bases agree with TRBD1. The CDR3 runs 15 residues. Germline V gene data show CDR1 as SGDLS and CDR2 as YYNGEE. Trimming cost V 1 base and J 5 bases; bases outside gene matches: 6. The DNA of the CDR3 is TGTGCCAGCAGCGTAACCACAGGGGGCCGGGAGACCCAGTACTTC. Its translation: CASSVTTGGRETQYF.

The J gene is TRBJ1-2, the V gene TRBV6-5; TRBD1 agrees at 7 bases. Germline lookup yields CDR1 MNHEY and CDR2 SVGAGI. This CDR3 is 14 amino acids long. V shed 6 bases, J shed 0 bases, and the junction held 4 bases outside the gene matches. CDR3 DNA: TGTGCCAGCAGAGCAACAGGGGCTAACTATGGCTACACCTTC. Its translation: CASRATGANYGYTF.

The CDR3 here is CASSQYTTGGAKGSGNTIYF. Written as DNA, the CDR3 is TGTGCCAGCAGCCAATATACAACAGGGGGTGCAAAAGGCTCTGGAAACACCATATATTTT. The chain combines TRBV4-2 with TRBJ1-3, with 8 bases fitting TRBD1. The CDR3 covers 20 residues. The ends lost 2 bases at V and 0 bases at J; junction bases unmatched: 15. CDR1 and CDR2 (germline): LGHNA, YNFKEQ.

This chain connects TRBV5-1 to TRBJ1-5; 7 nucleotides match TRBD1. The J segment lost 4 bases and the V segment lost 0 bases, leaving 7 bases of the junction unmatched. Germline V gene lookup returns CDR1 SGHRS and CDR2 YFSETQ. The CDR3 has 16 residues. The CDR3 DNA is TGCGCCAGCAGCTTGGATGGGACAGCCAATAATCAGCCCCAGCATTTT. Translating gives CASSLDGTANNQPQHF.